These 13 T cell receptor beta chains share one sample of origin, sequenced in a study of blood T cell repertoires in COVID-19 (TCRdb year 2020). Libraries were built with the immunoSEQ multiplex PCR assay. This is the immuneACCESS table as TCRdb keeps it, with only in-frame sequences that have V and J called. A part of the clones is gone; compared with another copy, unresolved V genes explain less than half, and the rest is unexplained. A total of about 170,000 clones appear in this sample, 86% of them only once. The ten largest clones add up to 2.5% to 4% of the sample. What was sequenced was peripheral blood. The receptors derive from a man between 65 and 85 years old with acute or convalescent COVID-19.

J is TRBJ2-3 and V is TRBV10-3, with TRBD1 identical over 9 bases. With V trimmed by 3 bases and J by 6 bases, 1 base remained unmatched. Germline assignment: CDR1 ENHRY and CDR2 SYGVKD. CDR3 size: 13 residues. As DNA, the CDR3 is TGTGCCATCAGTGACGACAGGGGGGATACGCAGTATTTT. Encoded protein: CAISDDRGDTQYF.

The chain recombines TRBV7-8 with TRBJ1-3; TRBD1 is a possible D gene (5 bases). The CDR3 runs 15 residues. Per germline, CDR1 SGHVS and CDR2 FQNEAQ. Trimming cost V 1 base and J 1 base, with 8 bases left between them. In nucleotides, the CDR3 is TGTGCCAGCAGCTTAGACGGGGGATCTGGAAACACCATATATTTT. This encodes CASSLDGGSGNTIYF.

The rearrangement links TRBV9 to TRBJ2-7; 9 bases are shared with TRBD2. CDR3 length: 16 residues. V dropped 3 bases and J dropped 3; count of bases not matched to a gene: 10. Germline values: CDR1 SGDLS, CDR2 YYNGEE. This chain's CDR3 is CASSEGGLASFYEQYF. The DNA for the CDR3 is TGTGCCAGCAGCGAGGGAGGACTAGCGAGCTTCTACGAGCAGTACTTC. The complete variable domain, with remaining parts taken from reference TRBV9 and TRBJ2-7, reads DSGVTQTPKHLITATGQRVTLRCSPRSGDLSVYWYQQSLDQGLQFLIQYYNGEERAKGNILERFSAQQFPDLHSELNLSSLELGDSALYFCASSEGGLASFYEQYFGPGTRLTVT.

This clone occurred once. The genes are TRBV12-3 or TRBV12-4 and TRBJ1-6; D remains ambiguous. V was clipped by 2 bases and J by 8 bases, with 7 bases between them. The CDR3 has 13 residues. CDR3 nucleotide sequence: TGTGCCAGCAGTTTAATGGCTGATTCACCCCTCCACTTT. It specifies CASSLMADSPLHF.

The gene calls are TRBV5-1 and TRBJ1-3; possible D gene TRBD1, 6 bases. Between the trimmed V and J ends, which lost 1 base and 0 bases, there was a span of 8 bases. Germline CDR1 is SGHRS and CDR2 is YFSETQ. The CDR3 loop spans 15 amino acids. DNA for the CDR3: TGCGCCAGCAGCTTGACAGGGAGCTCTGGAAACACCATATATTTT. Its protein product is CASSLTGSSGNTIYF.

The rearrangement joins TRBV2 to TRBJ1-5; D is possibly TRBD1 (6 bases). The CDR3 runs to 14 residues. The germline gives CDR1 SNHLY, CDR2 FYNNEI. The V and J ends lost 7 bases and 9 bases respectively, with 19 bases between them. The CDR3 spells CASMKGDTVGPQHF. The DNA for the CDR3 is TGTGCCAGCATGAAAGGGGACACAGTCGGGCCCCAGCATTTT.

This clone was detected only once. V gene TRBV29-1 combines with J gene TRBJ1-3, with D perhaps TRBD1 (5 bases). V lost 6 bases, J lost 2 bases, and 11 bases lay in between. Germline CDR1 SQVTM, CDR2 ANQGSEA. The CDR3 is made up of 13 amino acids. CDR3: CSVPGLTGNTIYF. The CDR3 coding sequence is TGCAGCGTCCCAGGGCTCACTGGAAACACCATATATTTT.

J is TRBJ1-2 and V is TRBV29-1, with 9 nucleotides matching TRBD1. V lost 7 bases to trimming and J lost 0 bases; unmatched junction nucleotides: 3. This CDR3 has 13 amino acids. The germline CDR1 and CDR2 sequences are SQVTM and ANQGSEA. The CDR3 reads CSARQGANYGYTF. The CDR3 coding sequence is TGCAGCGCACGACAGGGGGCTAACTATGGCTACACCTTC.

This clone was counted a few times. V and J are TRBV5-4 and TRBJ2-3; TRBD2 agrees at 13 bases. V trimming: 5 bases; J trimming: 3 bases; junction bases outside the gene matches: 3. The CDR3 has 15 amino acids. Looked up from germline, CDR1 is SGHNT and CDR2 is YYREEE (reference sequence). CDR3 amino acids: CASRRTSGGTDTQYF. The CDR3 DNA is TGTGCCAGCAGGCGGACTAGCGGGGGAACAGATACGCAGTATTTT.

V usage is TRBV5-5 and J usage is TRBJ1-1; D remains unclear. Germline V CDR1 and CDR2: SGHKS, YYEKEE (reference sequence). The CDR3 contains 15 residues. Trimming stripped 1 base from V and 3 bases from J, with 13 bases between. CDR3 sequence (DNA): TGTGCCAGCAGCTTGTTCGTCCTATTGGACACTGAAGCTTTCTTT. Residues: CASSLFVLLDTEAFF.

The chain uses TRBV9 and TRBJ1-3, with 10 bases identical to TRBD1. V shed 4 bases and J 7 bases; nucleotides not matched to a gene: 8. The V gene's germline CDR1 is SGDLS and CDR2 YYNGEE. There are 15 residues in the CDR3. CDR3 sequence: CASSPTSGQGNTIYF. In DNA form, the CDR3 reads TGTGCCAGCAGCCCAACCTCGGGACAGGGGAACACCATATATTTT.

The chain couples TRBV29-1 to TRBJ1-1; weak D call: TRBD1 (6 bases). The CDR3 has 13 residues. With 7 bases removed from V and 3 bases from J, the gap between germline ends came to 15 bases. Germline V gene lookup returns CDR1 SQVTM and CDR2 ANQGSEA. In DNA form, the CDR3 reads TGCAGCGGGCACAGGGTAACGGACACTGAAGCTTTCTTT. Translation gives CSGHRVTDTEAFF.

This chain joins TRBV3-1 (or the pseudogene TRBV3-2) and TRBJ2-7, with D tentatively TRBD1 (5 bases). With 2 bases removed from V and 2 bases from J, the gap between germline ends came to 10 bases. Per germline, CDR1 LGHDT and CDR2 YNNKEL (reference sequence). The CDR3 is 14 amino acids. CDR3 DNA: TGTGCCAGCAGCCAAAGGGGTTTGGCCTACGAGCAGTACTTC. Translation: CASSQRGLAYEQYF.